This T cell receptor (beta chain) was recorded in a study of blood T cells in healthy people across ages. A J-beta primer mix and a sample-barcoded 5' primer were used in a second PCR of roughly 6 to 11 cycles. A single record per CDR3 protein comes from TCRdb applying MiXCR to the 5' RACE reads. Of roughly 830,000 distinct CDR3 sequences in the sample, about 59% were seen once. This TCR was recovered from a man between 25 and 39 years old in good health. Sample: blood.

CDR3 nucleotide sequence: TGTGCCAGCAGTTCCGTACAGGGGACCTCCTACGAGCAGTACTTC. It codes for CASSSVQGTSYEQYF. This chain uses TRBV6-6 with TRBJ2-5; 7 bases match TRBD1. With the DNA end fitting TRBJ2-7 better, the J assignment may be wrong. This CDR3 is built from 15 residues. Per the germline V gene, CDR1 is MNHNY and CDR2 is SVGAGI (reference sequence).